The source of this TCR beta chain is a study of beta chain features in type 1 diabetes. The wider study: Analysis included about 110 million sorted cells drawn from all samples. The study, taken as a whole, reports: VDJ junctions sequenced from type 1 diabetes patients showed fewer insertions and more deletions. When Type 1 diabetes patients were examined, their TCRB CDR3s proved moderately but significantly shorter in all four CD4+ subsets.

The authors reverse transcribed all of the isolated RNA, so sequencing captured expressed TCRB transcripts. The repertoire was sequenced with immunoSEQ multiplex PCR; TCRdb's copy has only in-frame clones and lacks some. The table lists a few hundred thousand clones, roughly 16% of them singletons. This clone was detected a few times. The antigen is not known. This CDR3 has 16 amino acids. The V and J ends lost 0 bases and 0 bases respectively, with 9 bases between them. Germline V gene data show CDR1 as SGDLS and CDR2 as YYNGEE. The sequenced material came from naive CD4+ T cells from blood. The chain carries TRBV9 and TRBJ2-2; D possibly corresponds to TRBD2 (6 bases). The receptor was isolated from a man aged 25 to 45 with type 1 diabetes. In DNA form, the CDR3 reads TGTGCCAGCAGCGTAGAGGCGGGGACGAACACCGGGGAGCTGTTTTTT. Translated, it gives CASSVEAGTNTGELFF.